This T cell receptor (beta chain) was documented in a study of T cell responses to AZD1222 COVID-19 vaccine. General study points: White British donors predominated, females outnumbered males, and clonal diversity was possibly underestimated.

Notes on this clone: What it recognizes is unknown.

The protocol was immunoSEQ multiplex PCR, while the TCRdb copy is restricted to in-frame clones and leaves out a portion. This sample yields nearly 90,000 clones, of which almost 90% are seen a single time; 10% belongs to the top ten. This clonotype originated in an adult in good health. Sequenced here: peripheral blood, sampled on day 0 of MenACWY control vaccination.

The DNA for the CDR3 is TGTGCCAGTAGTTTCCGGGACAGGGAGGATCCATCTAACTATGGCTACACCTTC. Translating gives CASSFRDREDPSNYGYTF. V is TRBV19 and J is TRBJ1-2, with 9 bases aligning to TRBD1. CDR3 length: 18 amino acids. V lost 5 bases, J lost 0 bases, and 13 bases stayed unmatched. CDR1 is LNHDA and CDR2 is SQIVND in the germline V gene (reference sequence).